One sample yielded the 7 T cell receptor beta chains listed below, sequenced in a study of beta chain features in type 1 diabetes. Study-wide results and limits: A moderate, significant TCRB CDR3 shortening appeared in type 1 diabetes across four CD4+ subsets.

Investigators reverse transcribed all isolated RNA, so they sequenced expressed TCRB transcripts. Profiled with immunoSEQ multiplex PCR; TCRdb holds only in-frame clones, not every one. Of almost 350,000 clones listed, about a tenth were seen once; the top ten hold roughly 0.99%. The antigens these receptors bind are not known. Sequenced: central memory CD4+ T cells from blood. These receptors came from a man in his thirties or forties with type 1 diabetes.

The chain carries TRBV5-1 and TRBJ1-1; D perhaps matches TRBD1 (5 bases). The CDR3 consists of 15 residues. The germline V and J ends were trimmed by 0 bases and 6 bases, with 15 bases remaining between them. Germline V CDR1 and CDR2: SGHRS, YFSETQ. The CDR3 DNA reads TGCGCCAGCAGCTTGGACAGGCCTGGGGAACCTGAAGCTTTCTTT. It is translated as CASSLDRPGEPEAFF.

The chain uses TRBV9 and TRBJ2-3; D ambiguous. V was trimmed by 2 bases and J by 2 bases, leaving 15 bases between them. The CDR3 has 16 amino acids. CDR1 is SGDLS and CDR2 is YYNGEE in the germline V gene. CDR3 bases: TGTGCCAGCAGCGTCGGGCCCTCGACCCTCACAGATACGCAGTATTTT. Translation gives CASSVGPSTLTDTQYF.

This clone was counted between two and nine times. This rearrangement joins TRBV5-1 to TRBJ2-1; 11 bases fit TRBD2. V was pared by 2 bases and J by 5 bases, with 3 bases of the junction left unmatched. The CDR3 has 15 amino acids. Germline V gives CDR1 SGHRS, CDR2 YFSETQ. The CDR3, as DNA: TGCGCCAGCAGCTTAACTAGCGGGGGACACAATGAGCAGTTCTTC. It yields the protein CASSLTSGGHNEQFF.

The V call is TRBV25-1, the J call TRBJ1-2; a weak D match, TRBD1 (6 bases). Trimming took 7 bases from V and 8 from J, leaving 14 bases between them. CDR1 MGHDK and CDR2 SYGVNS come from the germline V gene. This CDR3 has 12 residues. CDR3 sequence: CASISGGAGYTF. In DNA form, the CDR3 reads TGTGCCAGCATCTCCGGGGGCGCGGGCTACACCTTC.

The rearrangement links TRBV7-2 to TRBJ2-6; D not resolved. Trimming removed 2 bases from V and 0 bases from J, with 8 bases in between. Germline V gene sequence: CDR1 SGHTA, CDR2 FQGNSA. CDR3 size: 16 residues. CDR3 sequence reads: CASSLLVDSGANVLTF. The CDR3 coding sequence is TGTGCCAGCAGCTTACTGGTAGACTCTGGGGCCAACGTCCTGACTTTC.

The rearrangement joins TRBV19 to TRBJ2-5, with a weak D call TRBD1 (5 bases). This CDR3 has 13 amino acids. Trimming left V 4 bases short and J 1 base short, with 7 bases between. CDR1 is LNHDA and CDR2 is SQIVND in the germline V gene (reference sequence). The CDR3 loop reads CASSRQSQETQYF. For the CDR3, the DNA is TGTGCCAGTAGTAGACAGAGCCAAGAGACCCAGTACTTC.

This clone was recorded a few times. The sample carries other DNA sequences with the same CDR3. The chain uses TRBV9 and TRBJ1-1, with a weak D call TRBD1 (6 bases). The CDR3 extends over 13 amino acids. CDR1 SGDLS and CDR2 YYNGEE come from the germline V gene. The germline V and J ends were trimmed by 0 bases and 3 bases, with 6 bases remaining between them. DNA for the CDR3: TGTGCCAGCAGCGTAGCAGGGGACACTGAAGCTTTCTTT. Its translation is CASSVAGDTEAFF.